The entry below gives a single TCR beta chain sequence along with its context. These data are taken from a study of T cell changes during pregnancy in multiple sclerosis. CDR1 is PRHDT and CDR2 is FYEKMQ in the germline V gene (reference sequence). V lost 6 bases to trimming and J lost 5 bases; unmatched junction nucleotides: 4. The CDR3 is made up of 14 amino acids. Libraries were prepared by immunoSEQ multiplex PCR; TCRdb keeps only in-frame clonotypes and omits some of them. The table lists tens of thousands of clones, more than 85% of them singletons. The chain combines TRBV13 with TRBJ2-3, with 11 nucleotides matching TRBD2. The TCR sequence derives from a female donor in good health, enrolled as a control in a pregnancy study. The material sequenced was peripheral blood, taken in the first trimester of pregnancy. The CDR3: CASSSGRALDTQYF. CDR3 coding DNA: TGTGCCAGCAGTAGCGGGAGGGCCTTAGATACGCAGTATTTT.